Listed here are 14 T cell receptor beta chains from one sample, sequenced in a study of blood T cell repertoires in COVID-19. Generated by immunoSEQ multiplex PCR, the TCRdb table keeps only in-frame clones and is missing some. The sample lists about 260,000 clones, 80% to 90% occurring once. Material for sequencing was PBMCs or T cells enriched from blood (not recorded which). The receptor set was obtained from a young man with acute COVID-19.

This sequence joins TRBV6-1 and TRBJ2-2; tentative D call: TRBD1 (6 bases). The CDR3 spans 15 residues. Germline lookup yields CDR1 MNHNS and CDR2 SASEGT. V gave up 0 bases and J gave up 6 bases, with 11 bases separating them. The CDR3 nucleotides read TGTGCCAGCAGTGAAGCGGCAGGGGAATCCGGGGAGCTGTTTTTT. It encodes CASSEAAGESGELFF.

This clone was counted once. The CDR3 DNA follows: TGTGCCAGCAGCCAAGCCTCCGGGGAATTTCTAGATACGCAGTATTTT. Translated: CASSQASGEFLDTQYF. This chain joins TRBV3-1 (or the pseudogene TRBV3-2) and TRBJ2-3; tentatively, D is TRBD2 (5 bases). Germline assignment: CDR1 LGHDT and CDR2 YNNKEL (reference sequence). The V and J ends lost 1 base and 5 bases respectively, with 16 bases between them. This CDR3 contains 16 residues.

This chain connects TRBV5-6 to TRBJ1-1, with unresolved D. The ends were cut back, 0 bases at V and 1 base at J, with 10 bases in the middle. This CDR3 is built from 15 residues. CDR1 SGHDT and CDR2 YYEEEE come from the germline V gene. The CDR3 loop is CASSLVSSRNTEAFF. CDR3 in DNA: TGTGCCAGCAGCTTGGTTTCATCCAGGAACACTGAAGCTTTCTTT.

This chain uses TRBV3-1 (or the pseudogene TRBV3-2) with TRBJ2-4; TRBD2 agrees at 14 bases. CDR1 and CDR2 (germline): LGHDT, YNNKEL (reference sequence). The CDR3 is 15 amino acids. Trimming cost V 4 bases and J 7 bases; bases outside gene matches: 3. CDR3 sequence: CASSPRTSGGNIQYF. The CDR3 DNA is TGTGCCAGCAGCCCGAGGACTAGCGGGGGGAACATTCAGTACTTC.

The V and J genes are TRBV6-5 and TRBJ2-7; 7 bases map to TRBD2. This CDR3 spans 11 amino acids. The junction had 8 bases not matched to a gene; V was cut back by 8 bases and J by 10 bases. Per the germline V gene, CDR1 is MNHEY and CDR2 is SVGAGI. The CDR3: CASWGGKGQYV. The DNA for the CDR3 is TGTGCCAGCTGGGGGGGGAAGGGACAGTACGTC.

This clone showed up just a few times. The rearrangement uses TRBV7-8 and TRBJ1-4; D gene uncertain. Trimming shortened V by 7 bases and J by 4 bases, and 10 bases separated the two germline ends. Germline lookup yields CDR1 SGHVS and CDR2 FQNEAQ. The CDR3 extends over 13 amino acids. The CDR3 DNA is TGTGCCAGCACTGCCGGGGTTAATGAAAAACTGTTTTTT. Protein sequence: CASTAGVNEKLFF.

This chain joins TRBV29-1 and TRBJ1-2; no reliable D call. V was shortened by 3 bases and J by 5 bases, with 13 bases between the two germline ends. The CDR3 is 13 amino acids. Germline loops: CDR1 SQVTM, CDR2 ANQGSEA. The CDR3 loop is CSVDGSRSYGYTF. The CDR3 nucleotides are TGCAGCGTTGATGGGAGCAGGTCTTATGGCTACACCTTC.

The rearrangement uses TRBV6-5 and TRBJ1-5; 7 bases align to TRBD1. J lost 4 bases, V lost 6 bases, and 12 bases had no gene match. There are 16 residues in the CDR3. Germline assignment: CDR1 MNHEY and CDR2 SVGAGI. CDR3 sequence: CASSYEVGQLNQPQHF. The CDR3 DNA reads TGTGCCAGCAGCTACGAAGTGGGACAGCTTAATCAGCCCCAGCATTTT.

As DNA, the CDR3 is TGTGCCAGCAGCCAGCCTACCCTAGCGGGAAACTACAATGAGCAGTTCTTC. Its protein is CASSQPTLAGNYNEQFF. The J gene is TRBJ2-1, the V gene TRBV5-4; 9 bases agree with TRBD2. V was pared by 4 bases and J by 3 bases, with 11 bases of the junction left unmatched. Germline V gene lookup returns CDR1 SGHNT and CDR2 YYREEE (reference sequence). CDR3 length equals 17 residues.

This clone was observed once. V usage is TRBV5-5 and J usage is TRBJ2-7; 9 bases fit TRBD2. The V gene's germline CDR1 is SGHKS and CDR2 YYEKEE (reference sequence). The ends lost 9 bases at V and 7 bases at J; junction bases unmatched: 14. The length of the CDR3 is 14 residues. CDR3 amino acids: CATGWAGGFEEQYV. In DNA, the CDR3 is TGTGCCACCGGTTGGGCGGGGGGGTTTGAGGAGCAGTACGTC.

The chain combines TRBV19 with TRBJ1-2, with a weak D call TRBD1 (6 bases). This CDR3 region has 14 residues. The germline V gene has CDR1 LNHDA and CDR2 SQIVND (reference sequence). V shed 5 bases and J shed 4 bases, with 14 bases lying between them. The CDR3 DNA follows: TGTGCCAGTAGTGTGAGACAGGCGATCTATGGCTACACCTTC. This codes for CASSVRQAIYGYTF. Full variable domain (missing parts from reference TRBV19 and TRBJ1-2): DGGITQSPKYLFRKEGQNVTLSCEQNLNHDAMYWYRQDPGQGLRLIYYSQIVNDFQKGDIAEGYSVSREKKESFPLTVTSAQKNPTAFYLCASSVRQAIYGYTFGSGTRLTVV.

The rearrangement links TRBV10-3 to TRBJ1-4; maybe TRBD1 (5 bases). Germline assignment: CDR1 ENHRY and CDR2 SYGVKD. The germline V and J ends were trimmed by 4 bases and 8 bases, with 14 bases remaining between them. CDR3 length: 14 amino acids. CDR3 bases: TGTGCCATCAGTGCTTCAGGGAACGAAGAAAAACTGTTTTTT. This translates into CAISASGNEEKLFF.

J is TRBJ2-3 and V is TRBV5-1; a possible D gene is TRBD2 (5 bases). Germline V lookup: CDR1 SGHRS, CDR2 YFSETQ. V lost 0 bases and J lost 7, with 15 bases in between. The CDR3 is 15 amino acids. The CDR3 here is CASSLDRPEGNTQYF. The CDR3 coding sequence is TGCGCCAGCAGCTTGGACCGGCCTGAGGGAAATACGCAGTATTTT. Full variable domain (rest looked up from reference TRBV5-1 and TRBJ2-3): KAGVTQTPRYLIKTRGQQVTLSCSPISGHRSVSWYQQTPGQGLQFLFEYFSETQRNKGNFPGRFSGRQFSNSRSEMNVSTLELGDSALYLCASSLDRPEGNTQYFGPGTRLTVL.

Judged by abundance, this clone is medium-sized. The chain recombines TRBV6-2 or TRBV6-3 with TRBJ2-7, with 11 bases aligning to TRBD2. V gave up 3 bases and J gave up 4 bases; unmatched junction bases: 2. Germline-derived CDR1 and CDR2 are MNHEY and SVGEGT. The CDR3 contains 14 residues. The CDR3 spells CASSYGTSGYEQYV. CDR3 DNA: TGTGCCAGCAGTTATGGGACTAGCGGATACGAGCAGTACGTC.